Here is one T cell receptor beta chain with its context. Profiling relied on immunoSEQ multiplex PCR, and the TCRdb table lists in-frame clones only, not all of them. In the table there are 150,000 to 200,000 clones, 70% to 90% of which are singletons. The sample is drawn from a study of blood T cell repertoires in COVID-19. This receptor was taken from a woman of 80 years or more with acute or convalescent COVID-19. Source material: peripheral blood.

CDR3 in amino acids: CAWSVLAGVPDTQYF. The CDR3, as DNA: TGTGCCTGGAGTGTCCTAGCGGGAGTGCCAGATACGCAGTATTTT. The rearrangement uses TRBV30 and TRBJ2-3; 10 positions agree with TRBD2. This CDR3 has 15 residues. Germline loops: CDR1 GTSNPN, CDR2 SVGIG (reference sequence). The trim removed 0 bases at V and 4 bases at J, leaving 4 bases unmatched.